The clone carrying this T cell receptor (beta chain) has more than one count but fewer than ten. These data are taken from a study of PD-1 blockade in classical Hodgkin lymphoma. Trimming removed 5 bases from V and 0 bases from J, with 20 bases in between. CDR1 and CDR2 (germline): SGHVS, FQNEAQ. CDR3 length: 17 amino acids. Clones were read by immunoSEQ multiplex PCR, and TCRdb kept only the in-frame ones, dropping some. The sample gives roughly 140,000 clones, 78% of which show up once; approximately 9.6% is in the top ten. All patients relapsed after autologous stem cell transplantation, and brentuximab vedotin exposure varied. Best responses were complete response, partial response or progressive disease.

The gene calls are TRBV7-8 and TRBJ2-7; maybe TRBD2 (6 bases). The receptor's source is a human donor with classical Hodgkin lymphoma. The sequencing used peripheral blood mononuclear cells (PBMCs), collected before the second cycle of nivolumab. The CDR3 loop reads CASSPGLLGGSSYEQYF. The CDR3 coding sequence is TGTGCCAGCAGCCCGGGACTTCTAGGAGGCAGCTCCTACGAGCAGTACTTC.